A single sample gave rise to the 23 T cell receptor beta chains below, sequenced in a study of human T cells and chemical hapten exposure. Time point specified: patch test 2, 6 weeks after DPC sensitization. Treatment meaning: therapeutic diphenylcyclopropenone sensitization with weekly scalp DPC. TCRdb processed the RACE reads anew with MiXCR; each CDR3 protein has one entry. The table has about 54,000 distinct CDR3 sequences, 8.5% to 10% seen once. Material: whole blood, obtained in connection with sensitization to the hapten diphenylcyclopropenone (DPC). All receptors come from a woman aged 50 to 60 with alopecia areata. Some clones in this sample may be carry-over from other donors' samples.

The chain uses TRBV19 and TRBJ2-2, with TRBD2 as a possible D gene (5 bases). Trimming removed 5 bases at V and 4 bases at J, with 11 bases between. Per the germline V gene, CDR1 is LNHDA and CDR2 is SQIVND (reference sequence). CDR3 length equals 14 residues. This CDR3 is CASSPILATGELFF. The CDR3 DNA reads TGTGCCAGTAGTCCGATCCTAGCCACCGGGGAGCTGTTTTTT. Filled out from reference TRBV19 and TRBJ2-2, the complete variable domain reads DGGITQSPKYLFRKEGQNVTLSCEQNLNHDAMYWYRQDPGQGLRLIYYSQIVNDFQKGDIAEGYSVSREKKESFPLTVTSAQKNPTAFYLCASSPILATGELFFGEGSRLTVL.

This clonotype was seen ten or more times. The chain carries TRBV12-3 or TRBV12-4 and TRBJ2-2; TRBD1 aligns across 7 bases. The ends lost 7 bases at V and 8 bases at J; junction bases unmatched: 7. This CDR3 is 13 amino acids long. The CDR3 here is CASIRDRAGELFF. In nucleotides, the CDR3 is TGTGCCAGCATTAGAGACAGGGCTGGGGAGCTGTTTTTT.

The J gene is TRBJ2-4, the V gene TRBV19; D uncertain. Germline V gene sequence: CDR1 LNHDA, CDR2 SQIVND (reference sequence). The CDR3 covers 13 residues. The V and J ends lost 5 bases and 0 bases respectively, with 5 bases between them. The CDR3: CASSPPAKNIQYF. In nucleotides, the CDR3 is TGTGCCAGTAGTCCGCCAGCCAAAAACATTCAGTACTTC.

This clonotype was picked up many times. The V gene is TRBV2, the J gene TRBJ2-2; 13 bases align to TRBD2. The CDR3 length is 16 residues. The germline gives CDR1 SNHLY, CDR2 FYNNEI. V lost 5 bases and J lost 6; bases outside the gene matches: 6. CDR3 nucleotides: TGTGCCAGCAGTCGACTAGCGGGAGGTCGAGCCGGGGAGCTGTTTTTT. It is translated as CASSRLAGGRAGELFF.

The chain carries TRBV28 and TRBJ2-1; D remains unclear. Trimming removed 4 bases from V and 0 bases from J, with 7 bases in between. CDR1 MDHEN and CDR2 SYDVKM come from the germline V gene. This CDR3 is 14 amino acids long. The CDR3, as DNA: TGTGCCAGCAGTTCCCAGAGCTCCTACAATGAGCAGTTCTTC. Amino acid sequence: CASSSQSSYNEQFF.

This clonotype was seen at least ten times. The chain combines TRBV6-1 with TRBJ2-3, with D unclear. V lost 5 bases, J lost 5 bases, and 20 bases lay in between. This CDR3 is 16 amino acids long. Germline loops: CDR1 MNHNS, CDR2 SASEGT. CDR3 region: CASSSRIVENGDTQYF. DNA of the CDR3: TGTGCCAGCAGTTCGCGGATTGTGGAAAACGGAGATACGCAGTATTTT.

The genes are TRBV28 and TRBJ2-7; 9 nucleotides align to TRBD1. The germline CDR1 and CDR2 sequences are MDHEN and SYDVKM. The CDR3 has 15 residues. The ends lost 6 bases at V and 3 bases at J; junction bases unmatched: 9. CDR3 nucleotides: TGTGCCAGCAGCCACCGGGACAGGGCTGGCTACGAGCAGTACTTC. Its translation is CASSHRDRAGYEQYF.

V usage is TRBV11-3 and J usage is TRBJ1-1, with D possibly being TRBD1 (5 bases). With 4 bases removed from V and 4 bases from J, the gap between germline ends came to 22 bases. The CDR3 length is 17 residues. The germline CDR1 and CDR2 sequences are SGHNT and YENEEA. The CDR3 region is CASSSRTGPGFSTEAFF. The CDR3 region has the DNA TGTGCCAGCAGCTCCCGGACGGGGCCGGGGTTCTCCACTGAAGCTTTCTTT. The whole variable domain, remainder taken from reference TRBV11-3 and TRBJ1-1, is EAGVVQSPRYKIIEKKQPVAFWCNPISGHNTLYWYLQNLGQGPELLIRYENEEAVDDSQLPKDRFSAERLKGVDSTLKIQPAELGDSAVYLCASSSRTGPGFSTEAFFGQGTRLTVV.

This chain joins TRBV7-9 and TRBJ1-1, with a weak D call TRBD1 (6 bases). The CDR3 length is 14 residues. With 2 bases removed from V and 5 bases from J, the gap between germline ends came to 12 bases. Germline V lookup: CDR1 SEHNR, CDR2 FQNEAQ (reference sequence). The CDR3 DNA follows: TGTGCCAGCAGCTTAACGGGGGCTCAGACTGAAGCTTTCTTT. Translation: CASSLTGAQTEAFF.

This clonotype appeared many times. The chain joins TRBV4-1 to TRBJ1-2; D is unresolved. Trimming cost V 0 bases and J 3 bases, with 11 bases left between them. The CDR3 consists of 15 residues. Per the germline V gene, CDR1 is MGHRA and CDR2 is YSYEKL. The CDR3: CASSQETQQYYGYTF. CDR3 in DNA: TGCGCCAGCAGCCAAGAAACCCAACAGTACTATGGCTACACCTTC.

This clonotype was seen at least ten times. The chain carries TRBV11-2 and TRBJ1-1, with D tentatively TRBD1 (6 bases). The V and J ends lost 6 bases and 3 bases respectively, with 17 bases between them. The CDR3 is 15 amino acids. Per the germline V gene, CDR1 is SGHAT and CDR2 is FQNNGV. The CDR3 sequence: CASRSRQGPDTEAFF. CDR3 sequence (DNA): TGTGCCAGCAGATCCCGCCAGGGGCCGGACACTGAAGCTTTCTTT.

There are a few counts of this clonotype. V is TRBV9 and J is TRBJ2-2, with unresolved D. The CDR3 contains 14 residues. CDR1 is SGDLS and CDR2 is YYNGEE in the germline V gene. With 4 bases removed from V and 5 bases from J, the gap between germline ends came to 12 bases. CDR3 coding DNA: TGTGCCAGCAGCCCCCGGGCAGAAACCGGGGAGCTGTTTTTT. It yields the protein CASSPRAETGELFF.

This clonotype showed up just a few times. The rearrangement joins TRBV6-1 to TRBJ1-2; possibly TRBD1 for D (6 bases). This CDR3 region has 13 residues. The ends were cut back, 5 bases at V and 3 bases at J, with 10 bases in the middle. The germline gives CDR1 MNHNS, CDR2 SASEGT. CDR3 nucleotides: TGTGCCAGCAGTTCCACAGGGTACTATGGCTACACCTTC. Its translation: CASSSTGYYGYTF.

The rearrangement joins TRBV29-1 to TRBJ1-1, with D unclear. The CDR3 extends over 13 amino acids. Trimming left V 2 bases short and J 5 bases short, with 12 bases between. Germline V gives CDR1 SQVTM, CDR2 ANQGSEA. In DNA, the CDR3 is TGCAGCGTTGAAACCTTCGGAGCGACTGAAGCTTTCTTT. It encodes CSVETFGATEAFF.

The chain couples TRBV6-5 to TRBJ2-7; TRBD1 aligns across 8 bases. The CDR3 sequence is 13 residues long. Germline lookup yields CDR1 MNHEY and CDR2 SVGAGI. J lost 7 bases, V lost 4 bases, and 6 bases had no gene match. The CDR3 region is CASSSTGGREQYF. CDR3 bases: TGTGCCAGCAGTTCCACAGGGGGAAGGGAGCAGTACTTC.

This clonotype was recorded at least ten times. The chain recombines TRBV12-3 or TRBV12-4 with TRBJ1-5, with D perhaps matching TRBD1 (6 bases). The V gene lost 2 bases and the J gene lost 7 bases, with 6 bases spanning the gap. The CDR3 has 12 residues. The DNA of the CDR3 is TGTGCCAGCAGTTTACAGGGGCAGCCCCAGCATTTT. The encoded protein is CASSLQGQPQHF.

This chain uses TRBV29-1 with TRBJ2-2; D possibly matches TRBD1 or TRBD2 (5 bases each). Germline CDR1 is SQVTM and CDR2 is ANQGSEA. This CDR3 spans 15 amino acids. V lost 7 bases and J lost 4, with 19 bases in between. Here the CDR3 DNA reads TGCAGCGCCCGGGGCTTTGGGACGGGCACCGGGGAGCTGTTTTTT. Translation gives CSARGFGTGTGELFF.

This clonotype was seen a handful of times. The gene calls are TRBV18 and TRBJ1-2; no definite D call. V lost 3 bases to trimming and J lost 6 bases, with 11 bases between them. This CDR3 region has 13 residues. Looked up from germline, CDR1 is KGHSH and CDR2 is LQKENI. The CDR3 coding sequence is TGTGCCAGCTCACCCGGATCGGGCAATGGCTACACCTTC. Its protein product is CASSPGSGNGYTF.

This clonotype was picked up a small number of times. The chain has TRBV7-9 and TRBJ1-5; D call uncertain. CDR3 length equals 14 residues. The germline V gene encodes CDR1 SEHNR and CDR2 FQNEAQ (reference sequence). Trimming removed 3 bases from V and 3 bases from J, with 9 bases in between. CDR3 nucleotide sequence: TGTGCCAGCAGCTTTATCGGTGTCAATCAGCCCCAGCATTTT. Translated, it gives CASSFIGVNQPQHF.

This clonotype was seen more than once but under ten times. The V gene is TRBV11-2, the J gene TRBJ1-1; 9 bases fit TRBD1. CDR3 size: 14 residues. V was clipped by 1 base and J by 8 bases; unmatched bases: 5. Germline V lookup: CDR1 SGHAT, CDR2 FQNNGV. CDR3 sequence (DNA): TGTGCCAGCAGCTTAGGACAGGGGGTTTCGGAAGCTTTCTTT. Protein product: CASSLGQGVSEAFF.

The CDR3: CASSYSNWGGGMEQYF. CDR3 sequence (DNA): TGTGCCAGCAGTTACTCGAATTGGGGTGGAGGAATGGAGCAGTACTTC. The chain employs TRBV6-5 and TRBJ2-7, with D possibly TRBD2 on 5 matching bases. The V gene's germline CDR1 is MNHEY and CDR2 SVGAGI. V shed 0 bases and J shed 7 bases, with 19 bases lying between them. The CDR3 sequence is 16 residues long.

Remarks on this clonotype: A much bigger clone sits one base away, suggesting this may be a read error. The J gene is TRBJ1-1, the V gene TRBV5-5; unclear D gene. The CDR3 totals 14 residues. Germline V gives CDR1 SGHKS, CDR2 YYEKEE (reference sequence). CDR3 in amino acids: CACSTQPLHTEAFF. The CDR3 DNA reads as TGTGCCTGCAGCACACAACCACTGCACACTGAAGCTTTCTTT.

This clonotype was detected only a few times. This chain links TRBV6-5 with TRBJ1-4, with D perhaps TRBD1 (5 bases). The germline gives CDR1 MNHEY, CDR2 SVGAGI. The CDR3 length is 13 residues. V dropped 7 bases and J dropped 4 bases, with 10 bases sitting between them. The DNA of the CDR3 is TGTGCCAGCAAGTGGGGGGTTAATGAAAAACTGTTTTTT. It yields the protein CASKWGVNEKLFF.